This T cell receptor (beta chain) was obtained from a study of blood T cells in healthy people across ages. Notes on the study in general: Estimates based on one million T cells were treated as lower bounds. The long-lived group displayed more naive CD4+ cells, plus higher diversity, than the aged donors did.

With respect to this clonotype: Antigen specificity is unknown.

PCR was performed a second time for roughly 6 to 12 cycles using a sample-barcoded 5' primer and a J-beta primer mix. MiXCR was run by TCRdb on the 5' RACE reads, yielding one entry per CDR3 protein. Among hundreds of thousands of distinct CDR3 sequences, approximately 44% were seen once, and the ten largest hold around 21%. The receptor's source is a man aged 60 to 69 in good health. Sequencing was carried out using blood.

CDR3 in amino acids: CASSYSGTNTEAFF. For the CDR3, the DNA is TGTGCCAGCAGTTATTCCGGGACGAACACTGAAGCTTTCTTT. This chain links TRBV6-5 with TRBJ1-1; D is perhaps TRBD1 (5 bases). The CDR3 spans 14 residues. Trimming left V 3 bases short and J 1 base short, with 9 bases between. In germline, CDR1 is MNHEY, CDR2 SVGAGI.